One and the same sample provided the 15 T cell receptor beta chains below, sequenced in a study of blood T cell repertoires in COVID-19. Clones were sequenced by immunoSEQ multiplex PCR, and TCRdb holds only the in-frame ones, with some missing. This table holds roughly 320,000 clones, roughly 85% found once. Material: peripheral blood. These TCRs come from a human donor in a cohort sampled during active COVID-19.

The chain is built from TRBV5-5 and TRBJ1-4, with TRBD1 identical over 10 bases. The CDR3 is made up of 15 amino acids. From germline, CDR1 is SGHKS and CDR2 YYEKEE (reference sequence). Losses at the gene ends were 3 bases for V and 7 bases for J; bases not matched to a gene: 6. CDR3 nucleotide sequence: TGTGCCAGCAGCTCGCGGACAGGGGGGATTGAAAAACTGTTTTTT. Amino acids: CASSSRTGGIEKLFF.

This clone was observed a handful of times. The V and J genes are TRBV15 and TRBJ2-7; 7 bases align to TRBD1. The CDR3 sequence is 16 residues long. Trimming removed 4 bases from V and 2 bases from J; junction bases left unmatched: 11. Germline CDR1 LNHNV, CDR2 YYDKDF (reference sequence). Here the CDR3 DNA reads TGTGCCACCAGCACCGGGACAGCGACAATTACCTACGAGCAGTACTTC. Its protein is CATSTGTATITYEQYF.

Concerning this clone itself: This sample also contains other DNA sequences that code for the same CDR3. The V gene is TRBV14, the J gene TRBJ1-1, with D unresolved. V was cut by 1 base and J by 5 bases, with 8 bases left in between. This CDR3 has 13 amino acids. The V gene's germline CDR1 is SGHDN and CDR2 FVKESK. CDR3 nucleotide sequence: TGTGCCAGCAGCCAAGTGCGAGGAACTGAAGCTTTCTTT. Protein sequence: CASSQVRGTEAFF.

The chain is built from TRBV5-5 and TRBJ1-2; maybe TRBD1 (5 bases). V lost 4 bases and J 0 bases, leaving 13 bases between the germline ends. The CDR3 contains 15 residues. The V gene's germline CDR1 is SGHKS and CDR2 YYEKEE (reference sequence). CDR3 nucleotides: TGTGCCAGCAGCGAATGGGAGGGACCTAACTATGGCTACACCTTC. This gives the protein CASSEWEGPNYGYTF. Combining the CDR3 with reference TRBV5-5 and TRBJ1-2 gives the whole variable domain DAGVTQSPTHLIKTRGQQVTLRCSPISGHKSVSWYQQVLGQGPQFIFQYYEKEERGRGNFPDRFSARQFPNYSSELNVNALLLGDSALYLCASSEWEGPNYGYTFGSGTRLTVV.

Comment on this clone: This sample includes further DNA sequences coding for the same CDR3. This CDR3 reads CASSLGASGVTDTQYF. The CDR3 DNA is TGCGCCAGCAGCTTGGGCGCTAGCGGGGTCACAGATACGCAGTATTTT. The chain employs TRBV5-1 and TRBJ2-3, with 9 bases that match TRBD2. Germline-derived CDR1 and CDR2 are SGHRS and YFSETQ. The CDR3 spans 16 residues. Trimming removed 0 bases from V and 2 bases from J; junction bases left unmatched: 4.

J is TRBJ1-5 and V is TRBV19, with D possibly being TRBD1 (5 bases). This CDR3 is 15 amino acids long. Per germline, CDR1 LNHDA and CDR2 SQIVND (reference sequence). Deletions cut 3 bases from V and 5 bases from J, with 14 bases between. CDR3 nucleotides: TGTGCCAGTAGTATCCGGGGGGACTCCTATCAGCCCCAGCATTTT. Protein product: CASSIRGDSYQPQHF.

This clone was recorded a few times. The DNA for the CDR3 is TGTGCCAGCAGCGGGGCAGGGATCAACTATGGCTACACCTTC. It yields the protein CASSGAGINYGYTF. The V call is TRBV9, the J call TRBJ1-2, with D possibly matching TRBD1 (5 bases). V lost 3 bases and J lost 2, with 11 bases in between. The CDR3 spans 14 residues. CDR1 and CDR2 (germline): SGDLS, YYNGEE.

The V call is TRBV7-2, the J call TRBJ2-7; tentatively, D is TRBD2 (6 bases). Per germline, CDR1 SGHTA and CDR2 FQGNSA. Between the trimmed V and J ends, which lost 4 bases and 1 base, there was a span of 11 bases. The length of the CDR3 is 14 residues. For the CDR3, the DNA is TGTGCCAGCAGCTCAGGCGGGACGTCCTACGAGCAGTACTTC. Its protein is CASSSGGTSYEQYF.

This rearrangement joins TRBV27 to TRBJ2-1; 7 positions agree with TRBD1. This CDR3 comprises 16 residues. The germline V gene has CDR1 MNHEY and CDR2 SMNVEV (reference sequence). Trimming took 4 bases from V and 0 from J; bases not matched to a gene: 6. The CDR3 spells CASSSKTGYSYNEQFF. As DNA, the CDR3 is TGTGCCAGCAGTTCAAAGACAGGGTACTCCTACAATGAGCAGTTCTTC.

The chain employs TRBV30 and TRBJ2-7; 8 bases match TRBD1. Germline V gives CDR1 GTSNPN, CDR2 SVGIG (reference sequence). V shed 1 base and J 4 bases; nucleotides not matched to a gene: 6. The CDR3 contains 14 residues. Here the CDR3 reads CAWSARTGNYEQYF. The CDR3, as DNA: TGTGCCTGGAGTGCCAGGACAGGGAATTACGAGCAGTACTTC.

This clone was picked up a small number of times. CDR3 protein: CASSPRFYNQPQHF. DNA for the CDR3: TGTGCCAGCAGCCCACGATTCTATAATCAGCCCCAGCATTTT. This sequence joins TRBV3-1 (or the pseudogene TRBV3-2) and TRBJ1-5; D is unresolved. The CDR3 contains 14 residues. Deletions cut 4 bases from V and 4 bases from J, with 11 bases between. Germline V gene sequence: CDR1 LGHDT, CDR2 YNNKEL (reference sequence).

DNA of the CDR3: TGTGCCAGCAGCCCCGAGGGGGGGAGCTCCTACGAGCAGTACTTC. Protein sequence: CASSPEGGSSYEQYF. This chain joins TRBV6-5 and TRBJ2-7; D may be TRBD2 (7 bases). Trimming stripped 6 bases from V and 0 bases from J, with 15 bases between. Germline V gene lookup returns CDR1 MNHEY and CDR2 SVGAGI. The length of the CDR3 is 15 residues.

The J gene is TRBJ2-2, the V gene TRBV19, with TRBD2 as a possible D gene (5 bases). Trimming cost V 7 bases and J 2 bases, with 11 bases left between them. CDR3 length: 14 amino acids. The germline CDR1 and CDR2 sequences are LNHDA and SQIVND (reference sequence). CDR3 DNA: TGTGCCAGTAATCGGGGTCCTAACACCGGGGAGCTGTTTTTT. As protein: CASNRGPNTGELFF.

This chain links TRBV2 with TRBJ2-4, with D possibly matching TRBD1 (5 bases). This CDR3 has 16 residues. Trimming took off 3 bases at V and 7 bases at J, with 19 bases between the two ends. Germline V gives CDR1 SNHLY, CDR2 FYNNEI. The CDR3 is CASSEFMAGPANIQYF. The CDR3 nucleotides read TGTGCCAGCAGTGAGTTTATGGCAGGGCCGGCTAACATTCAGTACTTC.

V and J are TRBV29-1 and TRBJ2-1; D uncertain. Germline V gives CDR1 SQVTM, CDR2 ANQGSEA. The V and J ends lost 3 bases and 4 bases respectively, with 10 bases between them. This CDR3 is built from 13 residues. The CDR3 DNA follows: TGCAGCGTTGATAGGCTCAGGTACAATGAGCAGTTCTTC. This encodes CSVDRLRYNEQFF.